Included here is one TCR beta chain sequence, with context. The antigen remains undetermined. At one end, the junction sequence differs from germline, possibly due to a read error. The authors made TCR beta libraries by quantitative 5'-RACE with molecular barcodes. TCRdb used MiXCR to reprocess the 5' RACE reads, holding one entry per CDR3 protein. Of some 350,000 distinct CDR3 sequences in the sample, around 15% are singletons; the top ten hold around 1%. This sample was included in a study of CD8 T cells in ankylosing spondylitis. Findings of the study overall: Both synovial fluid and blood in reactive arthritis had previously been reported to carry some motif variants. The clones that were linked to disease were reported to be significantly enriched in matched synovial fluid samples from ankylosing spondylitis patients.

Germline V CDR1 and CDR2: SGDLS, YYNGEE. The CDR3 is made up of 17 amino acids. The chain is built from TRBV9 and TRBJ2-6, with D hard to call. The TCR comes from a male donor with ankylosing spondylitis or in good health (not recorded which). Sequenced: blood, either unsorted or a sorted T cell fraction (not recorded which). This CDR3 reads CASSARTGPSEANVLTF. DNA for the CDR3: TGTGCCAGCAGCGCCCGGACGGGTCCCTCTGAGGCCAACGTCCTGACTTTC.